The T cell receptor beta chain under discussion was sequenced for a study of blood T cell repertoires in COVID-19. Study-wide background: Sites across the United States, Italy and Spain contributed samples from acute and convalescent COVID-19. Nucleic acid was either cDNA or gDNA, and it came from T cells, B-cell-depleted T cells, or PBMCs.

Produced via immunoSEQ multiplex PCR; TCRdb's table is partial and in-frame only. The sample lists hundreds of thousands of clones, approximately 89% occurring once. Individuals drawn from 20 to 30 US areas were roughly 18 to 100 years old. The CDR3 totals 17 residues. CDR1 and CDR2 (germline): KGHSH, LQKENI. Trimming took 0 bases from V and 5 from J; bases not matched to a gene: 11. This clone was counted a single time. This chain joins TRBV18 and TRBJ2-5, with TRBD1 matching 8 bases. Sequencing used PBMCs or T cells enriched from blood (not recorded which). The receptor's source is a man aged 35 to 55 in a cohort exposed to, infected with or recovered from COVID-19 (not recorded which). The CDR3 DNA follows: TGTGCCAGCTCACCACCAATAGGACAGGGTAGCTGGGAGACCCAGTACTTC. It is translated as CASSPPIGQGSWETQYF.